Each of the 9 T cell receptor beta chains below was sequenced from the same sample in a study of blood T cell repertoires in COVID-19. Measured with immunoSEQ multiplex PCR; TCRdb has only the in-frame clones, and not every one. Among a few hundred thousand clones listed, around 81% were seen once. Sequencing used peripheral blood. The receptors derive from a woman in her 50s with active or convalescent COVID-19.

This sequence joins TRBV30 and TRBJ2-1; D possibly corresponds to TRBD1 (6 bases). Germline V gene lookup returns CDR1 GTSNPN and CDR2 SVGIG (reference sequence). V lost 0 bases and J 4 bases, leaving 16 bases between the germline ends. This CDR3 comprises 16 residues. CDR3 sequence: CAWSVRSRGRYNEQFF. DNA of the CDR3: TGTGCCTGGAGTGTACGATCCAGGGGCAGATACAATGAGCAGTTCTTC.

The gene calls are TRBV7-2 and TRBJ2-1; 7 bases match TRBD1. V gave up 5 bases and J gave up 13 bases; unmatched junction bases: 8. In germline, CDR1 is SGHTA, CDR2 FQGNSA. The CDR3 contains 12 residues. This chain's CDR3 is CASSPDRARQFF. CDR3 coding DNA: TGTGCCAGCAGCCCTGACAGGGCTCGCCAGTTCTTC.

The chain joins TRBV19 to TRBJ1-2; no clear D gene. Germline values: CDR1 LNHDA, CDR2 SQIVND (reference sequence). V was pared by 1 base and J by 7 bases, with 13 bases between. CDR3 size: 14 residues. CDR3 in DNA: TGTGCCAGTAGTATAGCGCGCGGCCACTTTGGCTACACCTTC. As protein: CASSIARGHFGYTF.

The CDR3 region is CASSLAPVNTEAFF. The DNA of the CDR3 is TGTGCCAGCAGCTTAGCCCCCGTGAACACTGAAGCTTTCTTT. This chain connects TRBV7-8 to TRBJ1-1; D unresolved. V dropped 0 bases and J dropped 0 bases, with 5 bases sitting between them. Germline CDR1 SGHVS, CDR2 FQNEAQ. The CDR3 length is 14 residues. The whole variable domain, remainder taken from reference TRBV7-8 and TRBJ1-1, is GAGVSQSPRYKVAKRGQDVALRCDPISGHVSLFWYQQALGQGPEFLTYFQNEAQLDKSGLPSDRFFAERPEGSVSTLKIQRTQQEDSAVYLCASSLAPVNTEAFFGQGTRLTVV.

The chain links TRBV5-1 to TRBJ2-3, with 9 bases fitting TRBD2. Germline loops: CDR1 SGHRS, CDR2 YFSETQ. V lost 0 bases, J lost 5 bases, and 4 bases stayed unmatched. This CDR3 contains 15 residues. The CDR3 DNA reads as TGCGCCAGCAGCTTGGATGGTAGCGGGGGAGATACGCAGTATTTT. Protein: CASSLDGSGGDTQYF.

CDR3: CASSQGGGQEGYGYTF. In nucleotides, the CDR3 is TGTGCCAGCAGCCAAGGGGGCGGCCAAGAAGGTTATGGCTACACCTTC. The chain joins TRBV4-2 to TRBJ1-2; weak D call: TRBD1 (5 bases). The ends were cut back, 1 base at V and 5 bases at J, with 17 bases in the middle. The CDR3 runs 16 residues. The germline V gene has CDR1 LGHNA and CDR2 YNFKEQ.

J is TRBJ2-7 and V is TRBV7-9, with 7 bases matching TRBD1. With V trimmed by 3 bases and J by 5 bases, 4 bases remained unmatched. Germline loops: CDR1 SEHNR, CDR2 FQNEAQ (reference sequence). The CDR3 spans 13 residues. CDR3 in amino acids: CASSFETGHEQYF. CDR3 DNA sequence: TGTGCCAGCAGCTTCGAGACAGGGCACGAGCAGTACTTC. Looking up the rest from reference TRBV7-9 and TRBJ2-7 gives the full variable domain: DTGVSQNPRHKITKRGQNVTFRCDPISEHNRLYWYRQTLGQGPEFLTYFQNEAQLEKSRLLSDRFSAERPKGSFSTLEIQRTEQGDSAMYLCASSFETGHEQYFGPGTRLTVT.

CDR3 protein: CASSPLRGQDPNEQFF. The CDR3 bases are TGTGCCAGCAGTCCCTTGAGGGGACAGGACCCCAATGAGCAGTTCTTC. The rearrangement uses TRBV5-6 and TRBJ2-1, with 8 positions matching TRBD1. Germline CDR1 reads SGHDT; CDR2 reads YYEEEE. The CDR3 is made up of 16 amino acids. V shed 5 bases, J shed 6 bases, and the junction held 13 bases outside the gene matches.

The CDR3 nucleotides read TGTGCCAGCAGCGAGGGGACTAGCGGGTACGAGCAGTACTTC. Protein sequence: CASSEGTSGYEQYF. V gene TRBV9 combines with J gene TRBJ2-7; 12 bases agree with TRBD2. The CDR3 is 14 residues long. The germline gives CDR1 SGDLS, CDR2 YYNGEE. The trim removed 3 bases at V and 4 bases at J, leaving 2 bases unmatched.